Described below is a single TCR beta chain sequence and its context. A far larger clone is one base from this, pointing to a likely read error. Additional DNA sequences in this sample encode the identical CDR3. Study donors comprised healthy, HIV-negative adults devoid of recent acute infection or vaccination. The CDR3 is 13 amino acids. The germline V gene has CDR1 MRHNA and CDR2 SNTAGT. This sample was included in a study of shared clonotypes between healthy human individuals. Study-wide background: Aged 18 to 49, the donors were a couple of women and three men.

This table comes from immunoSEQ multiplex PCR, and its TCRdb copy is limited to in-frame clones, with some not included. The repertoire includes more than 400,000 clones, around 73% of them detected once, and more than 10% sits in the top ten. What was sequenced was PBMCs. This sequence originates from a woman aged 40 to 50 in good health. Some clones in this sample may be carry-over from other donors' samples. V is TRBV6-4 and J is TRBJ2-2, with D possibly being TRBD2 (5 bases). The CDR3 here is CASSAGPTGELFF. The CDR3 DNA sequence: TGTGCCAGCAGTGCCGGTCCCACCGGGGAGCTGTTCTTT.